The 19 T cell receptor beta chains below were found in one sample sequenced in a study of blood T cell repertoires in COVID-19. Profiled with immunoSEQ multiplex PCR; TCRdb holds only in-frame clones, not every one. The sample contains fewer than 250,000 clones, 65% to 85% of which appear only once. The source material was PBMCs or T cells enriched from blood (not recorded which). The receptor source for this set is a woman in her 30s who had been exposed to COVID-19.

V is TRBV5-6 and J is TRBJ1-5; D is unclear. This CDR3 spans 13 amino acids. The V end lost 4 bases, the J end lost 4 bases, and 9 bases lay between the germline ends. In germline, CDR1 is SGHDT, CDR2 YYEEEE. CDR3 sequence reads: CASSPGGNQPQHF. CDR3 DNA sequence: TGTGCCAGCAGCCCGGGAGGTAATCAGCCCCAGCATTTT.

The CDR3, as DNA: TGTGCCAGTAATTCGGCCAGGGACTATGGCTACACCTTC. Protein: CASNSARDYGYTF. The chain recombines TRBV19 with TRBJ1-2; tentatively, D is TRBD1 (5 bases). V was clipped by 7 bases and J by 3 bases, with 12 bases between them. Germline CDR1 is LNHDA and CDR2 is SQIVND (reference sequence). This CDR3 has 13 residues.

This rearrangement joins TRBV15 to TRBJ1-5; no firm D call. Germline V lookup: CDR1 LNHNV, CDR2 YYDKDF (reference sequence). The CDR3 contains 14 residues. Trimming cost V 4 bases and J 5 bases, with 12 bases left between them. In DNA, the CDR3 is TGTGCCACCAGCACACTAATCGGGGATCAGCCCCAGCATTTT. Translated, it gives CATSTLIGDQPQHF.

The CDR3 nucleotides read TGCGCCAGCAGCCCGCATGACGGGGGGGGCGGCGAGCAGTACTTC. Translating gives CASSPHDGGGGEQYF. V and J are TRBV4-1 and TRBJ2-7, with 8 bases that match TRBD2. V was pared by 4 bases and J by 6 bases, with 11 bases of the junction left unmatched. This CDR3 contains 15 residues. Germline CDR1 reads MGHRA; CDR2 reads YSYEKL.

V and J are TRBV5-8 and TRBJ1-3; D ambiguous. V was cut by 4 bases and J by 2 bases, with 13 bases left in between. The CDR3 is 15 residues long. Germline CDR1 is SGHTS and CDR2 is YDEGEE. CDR3 in DNA: TGTGCCAGCAGCCGCACATACGGGGCTGGAAACACCATATATTTT. Translation: CASSRTYGAGNTIYF.

This chain joins TRBV6-4 and TRBJ1-5; D perhaps matches TRBD1 (5 bases). The CDR3 contains 15 residues. CDR1 is MRHNA and CDR2 is SNTAGT in the germline V gene. V dropped 0 bases and J dropped 6 bases, with 12 bases sitting between them. CDR3 region: CASSDSGARGQPQHF. CDR3 DNA: TGTGCCAGCAGTGACTCCGGGGCGCGGGGTCAGCCCCAGCATTTT.

The chain joins TRBV2 to TRBJ2-7, with a possible D match to TRBD2 (6 bases). Per germline, CDR1 SNHLY and CDR2 FYNNEI. With 3 bases removed from V and 10 bases from J, the gap between germline ends came to 13 bases. The CDR3 spans 12 residues. Written as DNA, the CDR3 is TGTGCCAGCAGTGAGACTAGTCTCTCTCAGTACTTC. Translating gives CASSETSLSQYF.

J is TRBJ1-3 and V is TRBV19; 12 nucleotides agree with TRBD1. V shed 5 bases, J shed 6 bases, and the junction held 5 bases outside the gene matches. The germline V gene has CDR1 LNHDA and CDR2 SQIVND (reference sequence). The CDR3 length is 15 residues. The CDR3 nucleotides read TGTGCCAGTAGTTCCGGGACAGGGGGCTTAAACACCATATATTTT. Amino acid sequence: CASSSGTGGLNTIYF.

This clone appeared a single time. The chain joins TRBV3-1 (or the pseudogene TRBV3-2) to TRBJ2-5, with D hard to call. The CDR3 is 14 amino acids. Germline V gene sequence: CDR1 LGHDT, CDR2 YNNKEL (reference sequence). Trimming left V 1 base short and J 2 bases short, with 8 bases between. The CDR3 nucleotides are TGTGCCAGCAGCCAAGGAGACTGGCAAGAGACCCAGTACTTC. Amino acid sequence: CASSQGDWQETQYF.

This rearrangement joins TRBV7-2 to TRBJ2-3, with TRBD1 as a possible D gene (5 bases). V shed 0 bases and J shed 1 base, with 5 bases lying between them. CDR1 is SGHTA, CDR2 FQGNSA, per germline. CDR3 length: 14 amino acids. The CDR3 sequence is CASSLAGGTDTQYF. CDR3 DNA sequence: TGTGCCAGCAGCTTAGCAGGGGGCACAGATACGCAGTATTTT.

The chain joins TRBV7-9 to TRBJ2-2; unclear D gene. Trimming left V 3 bases short and J 5 bases short, with 7 bases between. Per the germline V gene, CDR1 is SEHNR and CDR2 is FQNEAQ (reference sequence). This CDR3 has 13 residues. The DNA for the CDR3 is TGTGCCAGCAGCTTTTCGTCGACCGGGGAGCTGTTTTTT. Its translation is CASSFSSTGELFF.

This clone was observed once. The CDR3 reads CASSLIRGTNTGELFF. The CDR3 nucleotides are TGTGCCAGCAGCTTGATACGGGGGACCAACACCGGGGAGCTGTTTTTT. The J gene is TRBJ2-2, the V gene TRBV7-6; tentatively, D is TRBD2 (6 bases). V was pared by 3 bases and J by 2 bases, with 13 bases between. Germline V gives CDR1 SGHVS, CDR2 FNYEAQ. This CDR3 comprises 16 residues.

The rearrangement uses TRBV7-8 and TRBJ2-7; TRBD2 matches 7 bases. The CDR3 covers 15 residues. J was trimmed by 0 bases and V by 5 bases; bases with no gene match: 7. The germline V gene encodes CDR1 SGHVS and CDR2 FQNEAQ. In DNA, the CDR3 is TGTGCCAGCAGCGGTTCGGGGGGTAACTCCTACGAGCAGTACTTC. Encoded protein: CASSGSGGNSYEQYF.

The chain uses TRBV19 and TRBJ1-1; no clear D. The CDR3 is 10 amino acids. The V gene's germline CDR1 is LNHDA and CDR2 SQIVND (reference sequence). Trimming cost V 9 bases and J 1 base, with 3 bases left between them. The CDR3 nucleotides are TGTGCCAGCAGGAACACTGAAGCTTTCTTT. Encoded protein: CASRNTEAFF.

DNA of the CDR3: TGTGCCAGCAGCCTACAGTTTGGTTCACCCCTCCACTTT. This encodes CASSLQFGSPLHF. This sequence joins TRBV6-6 and TRBJ1-6; the D is unclear. The CDR3 extends over 13 amino acids. The V and J ends lost 6 bases and 9 bases respectively, with 12 bases between them. Germline V gives CDR1 MNHNY, CDR2 SVGAGI (reference sequence).

The chain carries TRBV10-3 and TRBJ2-2, with 8 positions matching TRBD1. The CDR3 spans 18 residues. Losses at the gene ends were 7 bases for V and 4 bases for J; bases not matched to a gene: 17. CDR1 ENHRY and CDR2 SYGVKD come from the germline V gene. The CDR3 reads CAIKGSQGGTGVTGELFF. The CDR3 DNA reads as TGTGCCATCAAGGGCTCCCAGGGCGGGACAGGAGTCACCGGGGAGCTGTTTTTT.

V usage is TRBV19 and J usage is TRBJ1-1, with 10 bases aligning to TRBD1. CDR1 LNHDA and CDR2 SQIVND come from the germline V gene (reference sequence). CDR3 length equals 14 residues. V was pared by 5 bases and J by 4 bases, with 4 bases of the junction left unmatched. CDR3 sequence reads: CASSPRTGGTEAFF. Here the CDR3 DNA reads TGTGCCAGTAGTCCTCGGACAGGGGGCACTGAAGCTTTCTTT.

This clone was observed a single time. V gene TRBV9 combines with J gene TRBJ1-2, with 7 nucleotides matching TRBD1. With V trimmed by 7 bases and J by 3 bases, 9 bases remained unmatched. Germline CDR1 reads SGDLS; CDR2 reads YYNGEE. This CDR3 has 14 amino acids. The CDR3 loop is CASRLGQDHYGYTF. In nucleotides, the CDR3 is TGTGCCAGCCGACTCGGACAGGACCACTATGGCTACACCTTC.

This clone was seen a few times. The rearrangement links TRBV3-1 (or the pseudogene TRBV3-2) to TRBJ2-5, with a weak D call TRBD2 (6 bases). Between the trimmed V and J ends, which lost 0 bases and 5 bases, there was a span of 13 bases. The CDR3 length is 15 residues. Germline-derived CDR1 and CDR2 are LGHDT and YNNKEL (reference sequence). In DNA, the CDR3 is TGTGCCAGCAGCCAAGATGCGGGACCTCGTGAGACCCAGTACTTC. This encodes CASSQDAGPRETQYF.